These 5 T cell receptor beta chains were sequenced from one sample in a study of Ad26.COV2.S vaccination and SARS-CoV-2 variants. Regarding treatment: 15 to 20 received Ad26.COV2.S at low or high dose, single or two shots; several received placebo; per-sample allocation not given. Sampling happened 63 days after the first vaccine or placebo injection. Assay: immunoSEQ multiplex PCR; the TCRdb copy retains only in-frame clones and omits some. The sample contains some 500,000 clones, roughly nine tenths of which appear only once. This specimen was peripheral blood, taken in a trial of Ad26.COV2.S vaccine versus placebo. The receptors were sampled from a person aged 18 to 65 who received the Ad26.COV2.S COVID-19 vaccine or a placebo.

This clone was observed a single time. The chain links TRBV7-9 to TRBJ2-7; TRBD1 matches at 9 bases. V was clipped by 1 base and J by 2 bases; unmatched bases: 3. Germline CDR1 SEHNR, CDR2 FQNEAQ (reference sequence). This CDR3 has 15 residues. The CDR3 sequence: CASSLGWDRAYEQYV. CDR3 bases: TGTGCCAGCAGCTTAGGATGGGACAGGGCCTACGAGCAGTACGTC.

The chain couples TRBV5-1 to TRBJ1-4, with no clear D. Germline V gene data show CDR1 as SGHRS and CDR2 as YFSETQ. Trimming pared 0 bases from V and 2 bases from J, leaving 14 bases between. CDR3 length: 17 amino acids. CDR3 residues: CASSLGPGFVTNEKLFF. The CDR3 DNA follows: TGCGCCAGCAGCTTGGGCCCAGGTTTTGTGACTAATGAAAAACTGTTTTTT.

J is TRBJ2-7 and V is TRBV5-5; possible D gene TRBD1, 6 bases. The CDR3 contains 15 residues. Germline V gene data show CDR1 as SGHKS and CDR2 as YYEKEE (reference sequence). The V end lost 5 bases, the J end lost 0 bases, and 15 bases lay between the germline ends. For the CDR3, the DNA is TGTGCCAGCAGATCATCGACAGGATACTCCTACGAGCAGTACTTC. It yields the protein CASRSSTGYSYEQYF.

The chain recombines TRBV10-3 with TRBJ1-2; D is possibly TRBD1 (5 bases). CDR3 length: 15 residues. Per the germline V gene, CDR1 is ENHRY and CDR2 is SYGVKD. With 5 bases removed from V and 5 bases from J, the gap between germline ends came to 18 bases. The DNA for the CDR3 is TGTGCCATCAGTCCCTTGGGACCCACTATTTATGGCTACACCTTC. Its translation: CAISPLGPTIYGYTF.

V is TRBV4-3 and J is TRBJ1-5, with a possible D match to TRBD1 (5 bases). Germline values: CDR1 LGHNA, CDR2 YSLEER. This CDR3 is built from 16 residues. Trimming pared 3 bases from V and 5 bases from J, leaving 17 bases between. Written as DNA, the CDR3 is TGCGCCAGCAGCCACCGGGACCGAGGCCTTGATCAGCCCCAGCATTTT. It translates to CASSHRDRGLDQPQHF.